This is a list of T cell receptor beta chains from one sample in a study of beta chain features in type 1 diabetes. The protocol was immunoSEQ multiplex PCR, while the TCRdb copy is restricted to in-frame clones and leaves out a portion. The sample holds under 550,000 clones; around 10% are singletons and the top ten take approximately 0.045%. Sequenced material: naive CD4+ T cells from blood. These receptors were taken from a woman under 30 in good health. Each CDR3 is given with its conserved first and last residue.

TRBJ2-1	TRBV20-1	CSAPKGDEQFF
TRBJ2-7	TRBV7-2	CASSTGRNYEQYF
TRBJ2-1	TRBV4-3	CASSQEFYYNEQFF
TRBJ1-1	TRBV27	CASSLRQSTEAFF
TRBJ1-1	TRBV14	CASGATSGGLTEAFF
TRBJ2-3	TRBV7-3	CASSFLGLLTDTQYF
TRBJ2-5	TRBV4-1	CASSHPGQKETQYF
TRBJ2-1	TRBV5-1	CASSTPFDRVYNEQFF
TRBJ1-4	TRBV29-1	CGGRYNEKLFF
TRBJ2-3	TRBV7-9	CAGGRQREADTQYF
TRBJ1-2	TRBV30	CAWSVRQGYYGYTF
TRBJ2-3	TRBV15	CATSRVSGYTDTQYF
TRBJ2-4	TRBV28	CASSFTGEGDIQYF
TRBJ2-3	TRBV14	CASSLNTDTQYF
TRBJ2-2	TRBV11-3	CASTFLRQGSGELFF
TRBJ1-5	TRBV6-1	CASSDQNQPQHF
TRBJ1-5	TRBV15	CATSRDLAPRDF
TRBJ2-3	TRBV7-2	CASSIKPLSTDTQYF
TRBJ2-1	TRBV19	CASRDQLSSYNEQFF
TRBJ1-2	TRBV25-1	CASSEQGQGDGYTF
TRBJ2-1	TRBV6-1	CASSGPALDEQFF
TRBJ1-5	TRBV4-1	CASSRGQAYLSNQPQHF
TRBJ2-3	TRBV25-1	CASSEEGRATDTQYF
TRBJ2-1	TRBV4-3	CASSHIAGNEQFF
TRBJ1-5	TRBV7-2	CASSLGLRSNQPQHF
TRBJ2-7	TRBV11-3	CASSLDTVAYEQYF
TRBJ2-5	TRBV5-1	CASSAAETQYF
TRBJ1-1	TRBV5-4	CASSLPHSGNTEAFF
TRBJ2-2	TRBV9	CASSVFSRAGELFF
TRBJ2-1	TRBV28	CATTPNNEQFF
TRBJ2-4	TRBV15	CATSRQRHSLAKNIQYF
TRBJ2-7	TRBV4-2	CASSQDLASGAYEQYF
TRBJ1-3	TRBV7-9	CASSSQGRSGNTIYF
TRBJ1-5	TRBV28	CASSLSGGTRAQHF
TRBJ1-6	TRBV7-3	CASSYANSPLHF
TRBJ2-3	TRBV6-6	CASSYGRRADTQYF
TRBJ2-5	TRBV28	CASRTGGPETQYF
TRBJ2-5	TRBV2	CAGSYQETQYF
TRBJ1-2	TRBV18	CASSLTGTNYGYTF
TRBJ2-7	TRBV7-2	CASSSTGGPYEQYF
TRBJ2-2	TRBV11-1	CASSLERTGELFF
TRBJ1-2	TRBV6-1	CASNWANYGYTF
TRBJ1-2	TRBV21-1	CASSKGRLLGTF
TRBJ2-3	TRBV10-3	CAISGRGRVGVNTQYF
TRBJ1-2	TRBV4-2	CASSQSPGGSYGYTF
TRBJ1-2	TRBV4-3	CASSQVDTRWGYTF
TRBJ1-1	TRBV4-3	CASSQVRDSGTEAFF
TRBJ2-3	TRBV7-3	CASSFRLAGAGTQYF
TRBJ1-1	TRBV5-6	CASSHGQVYTEAFF
TRBJ1-1	TRBV27	CASRTVPNTEAFF
TRBJ2-7	TRBV7-2	CASSLDLAGQEQYF
TRBJ2-1	TRBV14	CASSQVFGGQFF